These T cell receptor beta chains were read from a single sample in a study of circulating and synovial CD4+ cells in juvenile arthritis. Here immunoSEQ multiplex PCR was the method, and the copy in TCRdb shows in-frame clones only, minus some. The sample consists of tens of thousands of clones, about 95% of them appearing once. Sequences were obtained from CD4+ T cells from blood. The receptors stem from a human donor with juvenile idiopathic arthritis. CDR3s include the opening cysteine and the closing phenylalanine or tryptophan. Fields, in order: J gene, D gene, clone size, V gene, CDR3 DNA, CDR3 protein. D genes are given only for firm matches. Only some rows state a clone size, as once, few, many or a class for expanded clones.

j_gene: TRBJ2-3; d_gene: TRBD2; abundance: NA; v_gene: TRBV5-1; CDR3nt: TGCGCCAGCAGCTTGGGTGGGGCTTGGCGGGGGAGCACAGATACGCAGTATTTT; CDR3aa: CASSLGGAWRGSTDTQYF
j_gene: TRBJ2-7; d_gene: NA; abundance: once; v_gene: TRBV7-8; CDR3nt: TGTGCCAGCAGCTTCCCGGGTTACGAGCAGTACTTC; CDR3aa: CASSFPGYEQYF
j_gene: TRBJ1-1; d_gene: NA; abundance: NA; v_gene: TRBV7-3; CDR3nt: TGTGCCAGCAGCTTACGGCCTGGGGGGTCGAACACTGAAGCTTTCTTT; CDR3aa: CASSLRPGGSNTEAFF
j_gene: TRBJ2-7; d_gene: NA; abundance: NA; v_gene: TRBV28; CDR3nt: TGTGCCAGCAGATCGGAGGGGCCCTCCTACGAGCAGTACTTC; CDR3aa: CASRSEGPSYEQYF
j_gene: TRBJ2-7; d_gene: TRBD1; abundance: NA; v_gene: TRBV19; CDR3nt: TGTGCCAGTAGTACAGGGGGCGGGTACGAGCAGTACTTC; CDR3aa: CASSTGGGYEQYF
j_gene: TRBJ1-2; d_gene: TRBD1; abundance: few; v_gene: TRBV4-1; CDR3nt: TGCGCCAGCAGCCAAGGTTTCGGACAGGGGGCCGGTGGCTACACCTTC; CDR3aa: CASSQGFGQGAGGYTF
j_gene: TRBJ1-4; d_gene: NA; abundance: NA; v_gene: TRBV28; CDR3nt: TGTGCCAGCAGTGGCCGACAGAGTTTTAATGAAAAACTGTTTTTT; CDR3aa: CASSGRQSFNEKLFF
j_gene: TRBJ2-1; d_gene: TRBD2; abundance: NA; v_gene: TRBV7-9; CDR3nt: TGTGCCAGCAGTAGGCGAGCGGGAGGGGTCTACAATGAGCAGTTCTTC; CDR3aa: CASSRRAGGVYNEQFF
j_gene: TRBJ2-1; d_gene: TRBD2; abundance: NA; v_gene: TRBV15; CDR3nt: TGTGCCACCAGCTCGGGACTAGCGGGCCACGCCAATGAGCAGTTCTTC; CDR3aa: CATSSGLAGHANEQFF
j_gene: TRBJ2-7; d_gene: TRBD1; abundance: NA; v_gene: TRBV10-3; CDR3nt: TGTGCCATCACCGATGCGGGCAGGGGGCTAAGGGAGCAGTACTTC; CDR3aa: CAITDAGRGLREQYF
j_gene: TRBJ2-3; d_gene: TRBD2; abundance: NA; v_gene: TRBV12-5; CDR3nt: TGTGCTAGTGGTTTGTTCCAGCGGGGGAGACGGGAGGGGTTTGGTACGCAGTATTTT; CDR3aa: CASGLFQRGRREGFGTQYF
j_gene: TRBJ1-2; d_gene: NA; abundance: NA; v_gene: TRBV28; CDR3nt: TGTGCCAGCGTACAGGTTCCCTATGGCTACACCTTC; CDR3aa: CASVQVPYGYTF
j_gene: TRBJ2-3; d_gene: TRBD2; abundance: NA; v_gene: TRBV6-1; CDR3nt: TGTGCCAGCAGTGAGGGACTAGGGGGCACAGATACGCAGTATTTT; CDR3aa: CASSEGLGGTDTQYF
j_gene: TRBJ2-7; d_gene: TRBD2; abundance: once; v_gene: TRBV11-2; CDR3nt: TGTGCCAGCGCCCCTTTAGCGGGAGGGAGGGAAATCTACGAGCAGTACTTC; CDR3aa: CASAPLAGGREIYEQYF
j_gene: TRBJ2-7; d_gene: TRBD2; abundance: once; v_gene: TRBV5-6; CDR3nt: TGTGCCAGCAGCGACTTGACTAGCGGGCTCCCCTACGAGCAGTACTTC; CDR3aa: CASSDLTSGLPYEQYF
j_gene: TRBJ2-5; d_gene: TRBD1; abundance: NA; v_gene: TRBV28; CDR3nt: TGTGCCAGCAGTTTCCTCGGAACCTGGGACAGACAAGAGACCCAGTACTTC; CDR3aa: CASSFLGTWDRQETQYF
j_gene: TRBJ2-1; d_gene: TRBD2; abundance: once; v_gene: TRBV18; CDR3nt: TGTGCCAGCTCGTCTAGCGGGGGGGCCTACAATGAGCAGTTCTTC; CDR3aa: CASSSSGGAYNEQFF
j_gene: TRBJ2-7; d_gene: NA; abundance: NA; v_gene: TRBV7-9; CDR3nt: TGTGCCAGCAGCCGGGGACACGCCTTCGAGCAGTACTTC; CDR3aa: CASSRGHAFEQYF
j_gene: TRBJ2-7; d_gene: NA; abundance: NA; v_gene: TRBV10-3; CDR3nt: TGTGCCATCAGTGAGTGGGGGAACAGGGAACGCTTGGGGCAGTACTTC; CDR3aa: CAISEWGNRERLGQYF
j_gene: TRBJ2-7; d_gene: NA; abundance: NA; v_gene: TRBV19; CDR3nt: TGTGCCAGTAGTGCCGACAGTTCCTACGAGCAGTACTTC; CDR3aa: CASSADSSYEQYF
j_gene: TRBJ1-3; d_gene: NA; abundance: NA; v_gene: TRBV11-3; CDR3nt: TGTGCCAGCAGCTTGTCGGGGGACGGAAACACCATATATTTT; CDR3aa: CASSLSGDGNTIYF
j_gene: TRBJ1-6; d_gene: NA; abundance: NA; v_gene: TRBV6-4; CDR3nt: TGTGCCAGCAGGAGACAGGACCACCAGAATTCACCCCTCCACTTT; CDR3aa: CASRRQDHQNSPLHF
j_gene: TRBJ2-3; d_gene: NA; abundance: NA; v_gene: TRBV9; CDR3nt: TGTGCCAGCAGCGCGACAGATACGCAGTATTTT; CDR3aa: CASSATDTQYF
j_gene: TRBJ1-5; d_gene: TRBD1; abundance: NA; v_gene: TRBV5-8; CDR3nt: TGTGCCAGCAGCCCTGGGTCGACAGGGACTAGCAATCAGCCCCAGCATTTT; CDR3aa: CASSPGSTGTSNQPQHF
j_gene: TRBJ2-1; d_gene: TRBD1; abundance: once; v_gene: TRBV27; CDR3nt: TGTGCCAGCAGTTTACCCAGGGGGCGGGGAAGGGACAATGAGCAGTTCTTC; CDR3aa: CASSLPRGRGRDNEQFF
j_gene: TRBJ1-5; d_gene: TRBD1; abundance: NA; v_gene: TRBV28; CDR3nt: TGTGCCAGCAAACAGGGGATACTTAGCAATCAGCCCCAGCATTTT; CDR3aa: CASKQGILSNQPQHF
j_gene: TRBJ1-1; d_gene: NA; abundance: NA; v_gene: TRBV5-4; CDR3nt: TGTGCCAGCAGCTTCGACAGGAACACTGAAGCTTTCTTT; CDR3aa: CASSFDRNTEAFF
j_gene: TRBJ1-2; d_gene: TRBD1; abundance: NA; v_gene: TRBV6-1; CDR3nt: TGTGCCAGCAGTGAAACCCCGACAGGGGGCCCTGGCTACACCTTC; CDR3aa: CASSETPTGGPGYTF
j_gene: TRBJ2-7; d_gene: NA; abundance: NA; v_gene: TRBV5-1; CDR3nt: TGCGCCAGCAGCGCAACCGGGGAACACGAGCAGTACTTC; CDR3aa: CASSATGEHEQYF
j_gene: TRBJ2-7; d_gene: TRBD1; abundance: NA; v_gene: TRBV10-2; CDR3nt: TGCGCCAGCAGTGAGAGTTATCCGGGACAGGGGGCTGGTGAGCAGTACTTC; CDR3aa: CASSESYPGQGAGEQYF
j_gene: TRBJ1-1; d_gene: TRBD1; abundance: NA; v_gene: TRBV20-1; CDR3nt: TGCAGTGCTCACAGGGGAACTGAAGCTTTCTTT; CDR3aa: CSAHRGTEAFF
j_gene: TRBJ1-5; d_gene: NA; abundance: NA; v_gene: TRBV6-5; CDR3nt: TGTGCCAGCAGTTTCGACAGGTCCAATCAGCCCCAGCATTTT; CDR3aa: CASSFDRSNQPQHF
j_gene: TRBJ1-1; d_gene: NA; abundance: NA; v_gene: TRBV7-9; CDR3nt: TGTGCCAGCAGCCACCGACCCACCGTCAGGGGGAACACTGAAGCTTTCTTT; CDR3aa: CASSHRPTVRGNTEAFF
j_gene: TRBJ1-3; d_gene: TRBD1; abundance: NA; v_gene: TRBV9; CDR3nt: TGTGCCAGCAGCGTAGGACAGGGACTTCCTGGAAACACCATATATTTT; CDR3aa: CASSVGQGLPGNTIYF
j_gene: TRBJ1-2; d_gene: TRBD1; abundance: NA; v_gene: TRBV14; CDR3nt: TGTGCCAGCAGCCAAGTGAGGGCAGGGGGCCGGACTAACTATGGCTACACCTTC; CDR3aa: CASSQVRAGGRTNYGYTF
j_gene: TRBJ2-1; d_gene: NA; abundance: NA; v_gene: TRBV6-5; CDR3nt: TGTGCCAGCAGTCCTTCACTTCTGAGGAATGAGCAGTTCTTC; CDR3aa: CASSPSLLRNEQFF
j_gene: TRBJ2-3; d_gene: NA; abundance: NA; v_gene: TRBV18; CDR3nt: TGTGCCAGCTCACCCCGGGAGAGGATAGATACGCAGTATTTT; CDR3aa: CASSPRERIDTQYF
j_gene: TRBJ1-5; d_gene: NA; abundance: once; v_gene: TRBV7-8; CDR3nt: TGTGCCAGCAGCGAGGGCACGATTAGCAATCAGCCCCAGCATTTT; CDR3aa: CASSEGTISNQPQHF
j_gene: TRBJ2-7; d_gene: TRBD2; abundance: NA; v_gene: TRBV5-1; CDR3nt: TGCGCCAGCAGCTTACCCGGGGGGGACGAGCAGTACTTC; CDR3aa: CASSLPGGDEQYF
j_gene: TRBJ1-3; d_gene: NA; abundance: NA; v_gene: TRBV4-2; CDR3nt: TGTGCCAGCAGCCAAGACGGGACATCCCTCTCTGGAAACACCATATATTTT; CDR3aa: CASSQDGTSLSGNTIYF
j_gene: TRBJ2-7; d_gene: TRBD1; abundance: NA; v_gene: TRBV6-5; CDR3nt: TGTGCCAGCAGTTCTGGCCTGACAGGGGTCGACGAGCAGTACTTC; CDR3aa: CASSSGLTGVDEQYF
j_gene: TRBJ2-1; d_gene: NA; abundance: NA; v_gene: TRBV9; CDR3nt: TGTGCCAGCAGCGTAGGGAGTAGCCTAAATGAGCAGTTCTTC; CDR3aa: CASSVGSSLNEQFF
j_gene: TRBJ2-3; d_gene: TRBD1; abundance: NA; v_gene: TRBV5-6; CDR3nt: TGTGCCAGCAGCTTGAGGACAGGGGTGGGGAGCACAGATACGCAGTATTTT; CDR3aa: CASSLRTGVGSTDTQYF
j_gene: TRBJ2-7; d_gene: TRBD2; abundance: NA; v_gene: TRBV19; CDR3nt: TGTGCCAGTAGTAAGGGACTAGCGGGGCTCGAGCAGTACTTC; CDR3aa: CASSKGLAGLEQYF
j_gene: TRBJ1-3; d_gene: NA; abundance: NA; v_gene: TRBV30; CDR3nt: TGTGCCTGGACAGGGTATGGAAACACCATATATTTT; CDR3aa: CAWTGYGNTIYF
j_gene: TRBJ2-2; d_gene: TRBD1; abundance: NA; v_gene: TRBV10-3; CDR3nt: TGTGCCATCCTCGGGACAGGGGACACCGGGGAGCTGTTTTTT; CDR3aa: CAILGTGDTGELFF
j_gene: TRBJ2-1; d_gene: TRBD2; abundance: NA; v_gene: TRBV27; CDR3nt: TGTGCCAGCAGTCCTAGGACTAGCGGGAGTAGAAGCTCCTACAATGAGCAGTTCTTC; CDR3aa: CASSPRTSGSRSSYNEQFF
j_gene: TRBJ2-6; d_gene: TRBD1; abundance: NA; v_gene: TRBV7-9; CDR3nt: TGTGCCAGCAAAGGGGGCCAGAATTTTGGGGCCAACGTCCTGACTTTC; CDR3aa: CASKGGQNFGANVLTF
j_gene: TRBJ2-3; d_gene: NA; abundance: NA; v_gene: TRBV19; CDR3nt: TGTGCCAGTAGTTTTTCAAATACGCAGTATTTT; CDR3aa: CASSFSNTQYF
j_gene: TRBJ2-3; d_gene: TRBD2; abundance: NA; v_gene: TRBV9; CDR3nt: TGTGCCAGCAGCGTAGGGGTAGCGGGGGACACAGATACGCAGTATTTT; CDR3aa: CASSVGVAGDTDTQYF
j_gene: TRBJ2-5; d_gene: NA; abundance: NA; v_gene: TRBV6-1; CDR3nt: TGTGCCAGCCCCGCCCGGGGGGCTGGGCAAGAGACCCAGTACTTC; CDR3aa: CASPARGAGQETQYF
j_gene: TRBJ2-7; d_gene: NA; abundance: NA; v_gene: TRBV21-1; CDR3nt: TGTGCCAGCAGCAAAGATTATAGGGTGGCTAGCGGGAGGTACGAGCAGTACTTC; CDR3aa: CASSKDYRVASGRYEQYF
j_gene: TRBJ2-1; d_gene: NA; abundance: once; v_gene: TRBV10-3; CDR3nt: TGTGCCACCTCGATCCGAGAGTACAATGAGCAGTTCTTC; CDR3aa: CATSIREYNEQFF
j_gene: TRBJ1-2; d_gene: TRBD1; abundance: NA; v_gene: TRBV5-8; CDR3nt: TGTGCCAGCAGCCGGGACAGAGCTAACTATGGCTACACCTTC; CDR3aa: CASSRDRANYGYTF
j_gene: TRBJ1-1; d_gene: NA; abundance: NA; v_gene: TRBV29-1; CDR3nt: TGCAGCGTTCGGGCGGGCATGAACACTGAAGCTTTCTTT; CDR3aa: CSVRAGMNTEAFF
j_gene: TRBJ2-7; d_gene: NA; abundance: NA; v_gene: TRBV4-1; CDR3nt: TGCGCCAGCAGCCAAGGTAACGGGTTTATGGACGAGCAGTACTTC; CDR3aa: CASSQGNGFMDEQYF
j_gene: TRBJ2-1; d_gene: NA; abundance: NA; v_gene: TRBV28; CDR3nt: TGTGCCAGCATATCCGAAGGAGATGAGCAGTTCTTC; CDR3aa: CASISEGDEQFF
j_gene: TRBJ2-5; d_gene: NA; abundance: NA; v_gene: TRBV20-1; CDR3nt: TGCAGTGCGCACAGGGAAGAGACCCAGTACTTC; CDR3aa: CSAHREETQYF
j_gene: TRBJ2-7; d_gene: TRBD2; abundance: NA; v_gene: TRBV4-2; CDR3nt: TGTGCCAGCAGCCAAGGCTCTAGCGGGGGACCCAGGTGGGTCCGTGACGAGCAGTACTTC; CDR3aa: CASSQGSSGGPRWVRDEQYF
j_gene: TRBJ1-2; d_gene: NA; abundance: NA; v_gene: TRBV23-1; CDR3nt: TGCGCCAGCAGTCTGGGTCAGGCTGGCGACTATGGCTACACCTTC; CDR3aa: CASSLGQAGDYGYTF